This passage covers 22 T cell receptor beta chains from one sample sequenced in a study of human T cells and chemical hapten exposure. Time point here: patch test 2, 6 weeks after DPC sensitization. As to treatment: therapeutic diphenylcyclopropenone sensitization with weekly scalp DPC. Using its own MiXCR run on the RACE reads, TCRdb lists one record per CDR3 protein. The sample has 80,000 to 95,000 distinct CDR3 sequences; roughly 11% are singletons. The source was whole blood, collected in connection with sensitization to the hapten diphenylcyclopropenone (DPC). These receptors were collected from a man in his forties or fifties with alopecia areata. Some clones in this sample may be carry-over from other donors' samples.

The chain joins TRBV27 to TRBJ1-3; D unclear. The CDR3 is made up of 14 amino acids. Per the germline V gene, CDR1 is MNHEY and CDR2 is SMNVEV (reference sequence). Trimming took off 4 bases at V and 16 bases at J, with 23 bases between the two ends. The DNA of the CDR3 is TGTGCCAGCAGTTCCAACCTTTCCCCAGGAAAGGCTTATTTT. Protein: CASSSNLSPGKAYF.

This clonotype has more than one count but fewer than ten. The gene calls are TRBV20-1 and TRBJ2-1, with a possible D match to TRBD2 (5 bases). Germline-derived CDR1 and CDR2 are DFQATT and SNEGSKA (reference sequence). V dropped 3 bases and J dropped 8 bases, with 11 bases sitting between them. The CDR3 has 12 amino acids. The CDR3 reads CSARSSLDEQFF. The CDR3, as DNA: TGCAGTGCTAGGTCTAGCTTAGATGAGCAGTTCTTC.

This clonotype occurred many times. This chain links TRBV29-1 with TRBJ2-3, with D possibly being TRBD2 (6 bases). The CDR3 consists of 14 residues. The ends were cut back, 3 bases at V and 0 bases at J, with 10 bases in the middle. Germline CDR1 SQVTM, CDR2 ANQGSEA. CDR3 loop: CSVDRDFSTDTQYF. In DNA, the CDR3 is TGCAGCGTTGACAGGGACTTTAGCACAGATACGCAGTATTTT.

This clonotype was seen a few times. The chain links TRBV9 to TRBJ2-6, with unresolved D. Trimming cost V 5 bases and J 2 bases, with 5 bases left between them. Germline-derived CDR1 and CDR2 are SGDLS and YYNGEE. The CDR3 extends over 13 amino acids. CDR3 region: CASRGPGANVLTF. CDR3 bases: TGTGCCAGCAGGGGTCCTGGGGCCAACGTCCTGACTTTC.

This clonotype was seen ten or more times. V usage is TRBV6-2 or TRBV6-3 and J usage is TRBJ2-7; a weak D match, TRBD2 (5 bases). The germline CDR1 and CDR2 sequences are MNHEY and SVGEGT. This CDR3 has 13 amino acids. Trimming took 8 bases from V and 4 from J, leaving 15 bases between them. The CDR3 DNA reads TGTGCCAGCCGGGATCCGGTTCTATACGAGCAGTACGTC. Its protein product is CASRDPVLYEQYV.

A single count supports this clonotype. CDR3 in DNA: TGTGCCAGCAGCCGAGATCCCCCTAGTGACGAGCAGTACTTC. Its protein is CASSRDPPSDEQYF. The gene calls are TRBV3-1 and TRBJ2-7; no reliable D call. V lost 4 bases to trimming and J lost 5 bases, with 15 bases between them. The CDR3 has 14 residues. From germline, CDR1 is LGHDT and CDR2 YNNKEL (reference sequence).

This clonotype was seen a handful of times. This chain uses TRBV6-5 with TRBJ2-7; perhaps TRBD1 as D (5 bases). V dropped 0 bases and J dropped 0 bases, with 12 bases sitting between them. The CDR3 extends over 16 amino acids. Germline V gene sequence: CDR1 MNHEY, CDR2 SVGAGI. The CDR3 reads CASSYSDRPSSYEQYF. The CDR3 DNA reads TGTGCCAGCAGTTACTCCGACAGACCGAGCTCCTACGAGCAGTACTTC.

This clonotype turned up a few times. The chain recombines TRBV11-2 with TRBJ2-3, with 11 bases matching TRBD2. CDR1 and CDR2 from the germline V gene are SGHAT and FQNNGV. The junction had 8 bases not matched to a gene; V was cut back by 0 bases and J by 0 bases. The CDR3 is 19 residues long. The CDR3 sequence: CASSLDLLAGETSTDTQYF. CDR3 DNA sequence: TGTGCCAGCAGCTTAGATTTACTAGCGGGAGAGACTAGCACAGATACGCAGTATTTT.

This clonotype has a count of ten or more. The genes are TRBV18 and TRBJ2-5; 7 nucleotides agree with TRBD1. The V segment lost 3 bases and the J segment 2 bases; nucleotides outside the gene matches: 6. The CDR3 runs to 15 residues. CDR1 and CDR2 from the germline V gene are KGHSH and LQKENI. The CDR3 region is CASSPPGTDQETQYF. The CDR3 nucleotides are TGTGCCAGCTCACCTCCGGGGACAGATCAAGAGACCCAGTACTTC. The full variable domain, its missing parts supplied by reference TRBV18 and TRBJ2-5, is NAGVMQNPRHLVRRRGQEARLRCSPMKGHSHVYWYRQLPEEGLKFMVYLQKENIIDESGMPKERFSAEFPKEGPSILRIQQVVRGDSAAYFCASSPPGTDQETQYFGPGTRLLVL.

This clonotype was observed many times. In nucleotides, the CDR3 is TGTGCCTGGGCCCCAGACCTCAGCGGCGAGCAGTACTTC. Translated: CAWAPDLSGEQYF. V is TRBV30 and J is TRBJ2-7, with D possibly being TRBD2 (5 bases). CDR1 is GTSNPN, CDR2 SVGIG, per germline (reference sequence). The CDR3 is made up of 13 amino acids. V lost 5 bases and J 6 bases, leaving 17 bases between the germline ends.

This clonotype was detected a few times. The J gene is TRBJ1-1, the V gene TRBV12-3 or TRBV12-4, with a possible D match to TRBD1 (5 bases). The CDR3 length is 12 residues. Trimming left V 5 bases short and J 12 bases short, with 16 bases between. The CDR3 reads CASSLTGTPTFF. The CDR3 DNA follows: TGTGCCAGCAGTCTGACCGGGACCCCGACTTTCTTT.

This clonotype was found many times. The V and J genes are TRBV10-3 and TRBJ1-5; D call uncertain. V lost 10 bases, J lost 2 bases, and 15 bases lay in between. The germline V gene has CDR1 ENHRY and CDR2 SYGVKD. The length of the CDR3 is 14 residues. The CDR3 spells CATQVAGGNQPQHF. CDR3 in DNA: TGTGCCACCCAGGTGGCAGGCGGCAATCAGCCCCAGCATTTT.

This clonotype has a count of ten or more. Written as DNA, the CDR3 is TGCAGTGCTAGTAGCGGGACAGGACTATCCTACGAGCAGTACTTC. It yields the protein CSASSGTGLSYEQYF. The chain combines TRBV20-1 with TRBJ2-7; possibly TRBD1 or TRBD2 for D (8 bases each). CDR1 is DFQATT and CDR2 is SNEGSKA in the germline V gene (reference sequence). V lost 3 bases and J lost 1, with 16 bases in between. The CDR3 contains 15 residues.

This clonotype appeared a few times. The V gene is TRBV5-1, the J gene TRBJ2-2, with 11 bases lining up with TRBD2. CDR3 length: 22 residues. J lost 0 bases, V lost 0 bases, and 16 bases had no gene match. The V gene's germline CDR1 is SGHRS and CDR2 YFSETQ. This CDR3 reads CASSLEGGNSGRATSNTGELFF. CDR3 nucleotide sequence: TGCGCCAGCAGCTTGGAGGGCGGAAATAGCGGGAGGGCAACCTCGAACACCGGGGAGCTGTTTTTT.

This clonotype was observed a handful of times. This chain's CDR3 is CASSQFSGSTELFF. The CDR3 DNA reads as TGTGCCAGCAGCCAATTTAGCGGGAGCACGGAGCTGTTTTTT. The rearrangement uses TRBV4-2 and TRBJ2-2, with TRBD2 matching 9 bases. Germline V gene data show CDR1 as LGHNA and CDR2 as YNFKEQ. V shed 2 bases, J shed 10 bases, and the junction held 5 bases outside the gene matches. CDR3 size: 14 residues.

Sample share makes this clonotype medium-sized. The chain has TRBV29-1 and TRBJ1-5; tentatively, D is TRBD1 (6 bases). This CDR3 comprises 13 residues. The germline V gene has CDR1 SQVTM and CDR2 ANQGSEA. V lost 6 bases to trimming and J lost 7 bases, with 16 bases between them. The CDR3 sequence: CSVLSTGGQPQHF. In DNA form, the CDR3 reads TGCAGCGTCCTGTCGACAGGAGGGCAGCCCCAGCATTTT.

This sequence joins TRBV2 and TRBJ1-2; 12 nucleotides match TRBD1. J gave up 3 bases and V 3 bases, and 14 bases lay outside the gene matches. CDR1 and CDR2 from the germline V gene are SNHLY and FYNNEI. The CDR3 covers 19 residues. The DNA for the CDR3 is TGTGCCAGCAGTGATCCTGACGGGACAGGGGGCGCTACTTACTATGGCTACACCTTC. Its protein is CASSDPDGTGGATYYGYTF.

V usage is TRBV14 and J usage is TRBJ1-6; D is undetermined. Per the germline V gene, CDR1 is SGHDN and CDR2 is FVKESK. The CDR3 is 15 amino acids. The germline V and J ends were trimmed by 6 bases and 0 bases, with 9 bases remaining between them. The CDR3 sequence is CASSHLSSYNSPLHF. The CDR3 nucleotides are TGTGCCAGCAGTCATCTAAGCTCCTATAATTCACCCCTCCACTTT.

CDR3 DNA: TGCAGCGTTGAAGAAGGGGGGGCCGGGGAGCTGTTTTTT. It codes for CSVEEGGAGELFF. The chain is built from TRBV29-1 and TRBJ2-2; possible D gene TRBD2, 7 bases. V dropped 0 bases and J dropped 6 bases, with 8 bases sitting between them. Germline V gene sequence: CDR1 SQVTM, CDR2 ANQGSEA. This CDR3 region has 13 residues.

This chain joins TRBV7-2 and TRBJ1-5, with 7 bases fitting TRBD1. Germline V gene sequence: CDR1 SGHTA, CDR2 FQGNSA. J was trimmed by 7 bases and V by 1 base; bases with no gene match: 1. There are 13 residues in the CDR3. The CDR3 here is CASSLGQGQPQHF. In DNA form, the CDR3 reads TGTGCCAGCAGCTTAGGACAGGGACAGCCCCAGCATTTT.

The CDR3 DNA follows: TGTGCCAGCAGCGCGGGAGCAGGGGGTCGCACAGATACGCAGTATTTT. It yields the protein CASSAGAGGRTDTQYF. V usage is TRBV25-1 and J usage is TRBJ2-3; the D call may be TRBD1 or TRBD2 (7 bases each). Per the germline V gene, CDR1 is MGHDK and CDR2 is SYGVNS. The CDR3 runs 16 residues. Trimming removed 6 bases from V and 1 base from J, with 17 bases in between.

This clonotype was seen a handful of times. This chain uses TRBV6-5 with TRBJ2-6; TRBD1 matches 8 bases. The CDR3 sequence is 16 residues long. J gave up 2 bases and V 7 bases, and 7 bases lay outside the gene matches. The germline V gene has CDR1 MNHEY and CDR2 SVGAGI. The CDR3 is CASMEVRGPGANVLTF. As DNA, the CDR3 is TGTGCCAGCATGGAGGTCAGGGGGCCTGGGGCCAACGTCCTGACTTTC.